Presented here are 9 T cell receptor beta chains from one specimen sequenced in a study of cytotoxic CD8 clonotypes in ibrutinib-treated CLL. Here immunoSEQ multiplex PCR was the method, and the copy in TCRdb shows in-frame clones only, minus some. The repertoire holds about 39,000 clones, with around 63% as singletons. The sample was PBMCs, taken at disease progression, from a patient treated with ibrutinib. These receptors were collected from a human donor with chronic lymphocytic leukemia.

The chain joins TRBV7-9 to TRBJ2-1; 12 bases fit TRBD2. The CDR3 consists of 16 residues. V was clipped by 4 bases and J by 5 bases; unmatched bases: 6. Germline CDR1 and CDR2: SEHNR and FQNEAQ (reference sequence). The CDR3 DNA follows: TGTGCCAGCAGCTGGCTAGCGGGAGGGCCCGACAATGAGCAGTTCTTC. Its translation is CASSWLAGGPDNEQFF.

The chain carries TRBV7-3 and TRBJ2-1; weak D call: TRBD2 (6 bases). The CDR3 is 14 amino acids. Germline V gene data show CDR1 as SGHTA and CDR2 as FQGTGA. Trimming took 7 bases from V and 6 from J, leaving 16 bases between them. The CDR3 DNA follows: TGTGCCAGCACCTCGGCGGGGCGCCGCAATGAGCAGTTCTTC. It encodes CASTSAGRRNEQFF.

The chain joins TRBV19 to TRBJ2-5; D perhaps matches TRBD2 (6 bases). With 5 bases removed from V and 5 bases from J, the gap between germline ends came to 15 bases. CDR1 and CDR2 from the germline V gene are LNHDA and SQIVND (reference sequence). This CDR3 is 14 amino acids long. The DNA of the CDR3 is TGTGCCAGTAGTGTGAAGGGAGGTTGGGAGACCCAGTACTTC. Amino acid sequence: CASSVKGGWETQYF.

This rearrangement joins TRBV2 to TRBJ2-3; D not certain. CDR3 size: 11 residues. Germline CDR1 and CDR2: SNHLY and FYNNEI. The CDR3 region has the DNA TGTGCTTCGACTCGCACAGATACGCAGTATTTT. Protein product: CASTRTDTQYF. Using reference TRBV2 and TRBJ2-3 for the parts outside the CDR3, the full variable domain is EPEVTQTPSHQVTQMGQEVILRCVPISNHLYFYWYRQILGQKVEFLVSFYNNEISEKSEIFDDQFSVERPDGSNFTLKIRSTKLEDSAMYFCASTRTDTQYFGPGTRLTVL.

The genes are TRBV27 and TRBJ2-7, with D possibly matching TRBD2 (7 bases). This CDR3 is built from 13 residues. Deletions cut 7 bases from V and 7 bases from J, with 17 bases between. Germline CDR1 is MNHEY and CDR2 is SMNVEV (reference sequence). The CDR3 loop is CASIASRGGEQYF. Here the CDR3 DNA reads TGTGCCAGCATCGCCTCCAGGGGAGGGGAGCAGTACTTC.

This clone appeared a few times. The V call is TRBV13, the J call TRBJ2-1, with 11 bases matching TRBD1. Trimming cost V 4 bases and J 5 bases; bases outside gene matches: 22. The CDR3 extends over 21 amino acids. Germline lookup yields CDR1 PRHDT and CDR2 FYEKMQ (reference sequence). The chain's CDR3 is CASSSPPYGQGAPTSDNEQFF. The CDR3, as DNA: TGTGCCAGCAGCTCCCCCCCCTACGGACAGGGGGCCCCTACTTCTGACAATGAGCAGTTCTTC.

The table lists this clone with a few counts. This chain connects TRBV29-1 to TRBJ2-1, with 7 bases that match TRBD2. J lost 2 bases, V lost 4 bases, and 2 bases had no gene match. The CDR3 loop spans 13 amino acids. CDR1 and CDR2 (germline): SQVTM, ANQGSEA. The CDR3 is CSVATSAYNEQFF. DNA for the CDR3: TGCAGCGTTGCTACTAGCGCCTACAATGAGCAGTTCTTC.

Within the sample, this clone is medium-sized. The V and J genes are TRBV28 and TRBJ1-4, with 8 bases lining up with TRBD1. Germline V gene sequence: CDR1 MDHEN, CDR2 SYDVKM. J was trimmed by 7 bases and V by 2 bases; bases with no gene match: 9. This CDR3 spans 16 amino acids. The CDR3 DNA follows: TGTGCCAGCAGTTTAGGGACAGGCGTCCTGAGTGAAAAACTGTTTTTT. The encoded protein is CASSLGTGVLSEKLFF.

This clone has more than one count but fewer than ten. CDR3 in DNA: TGTGCCAGCAGCTTATCGGCTGCTAACTATGGCTACACCTTC. Encoded protein: CASSLSAANYGYTF. The rearrangement joins TRBV7-2 to TRBJ1-2; D ambiguous. Germline assignment: CDR1 SGHTA and CDR2 FQGNSA. The germline V and J ends were trimmed by 2 bases and 0 bases, with 7 bases remaining between them. CDR3 length equals 14 residues.